These T cell receptor beta chains were read from a single sample in a study of response to subunit inactivated influenza vaccine. MiXCR, applied by TCRdb to the RT-PCR reads, yields one record per CDR3 protein. The sample holds 450,000 to 600,000 distinct CDR3 sequences, roughly 8.2% seen once. Sequenced here: PBMCs from blood, sampled less than 25 months after vaccination. The receptors here all came from a man aged 50 to 69 who received an inactivated influenza vaccine. CDR3s include the opening cysteine and the closing phenylalanine or tryptophan. D genes are given only for firm matches. Rows give clone size only sometimes, using once, few, many, or a class for an expanded clone.

-,-,TRBJ1-2,TRBV12-3/TRBV12-4,CASSRTGSYTF,TGTGCCAGCAGTCGGACGGGGAGCTACACCTTC
-,-,TRBJ1-5,TRBV12-3/TRBV12-4,CASTAGGEGQPQHF,TGTGCCAGCACTGCGGGTGGGGAAGGTCAGCCCCAGCATTTT
-,many,TRBJ1-1,TRBV4-2,CASSQDTARGNTEAFF,TGTGCCAGTAGCCAAGACACAGCCAGGGGGAACACTGAAGCTTTCTTT
-,many,TRBJ1-1,TRBV5-6,CASSSTNRQLNTEAFF,TGTGCCAGCAGCTCGACTAACCGACAGTTGAACACTGAAGCTTTCTTT
-,many,TRBJ2-7,TRBV28,CASSLSGELYEQYF,TGTGCCAGCAGTTTATCGGGAGAGTTGTACGAGCAGTACTTC
TRBD1,few,TRBJ2-7,TRBV28,CASSLIGTGGNEQYF,TGTGCCAGCAGCTTAATTGGGACAGGGGGCAACGAGCAGTACTTC
TRBD2,-,TRBJ2-1,TRBV20-1,CSALRDGRNYEQFF,TGCAGTGCCCTTCGGGACGGGAGGAACTATGAGCAGTTCTTC
-,many,TRBJ2-1,TRBV5-5,CASSPRDTTYNEQFF,TGTGCCAGCAGCCCGAGGGACACCACCTACAATGAGCAGTTCTTC
TRBD2,-,TRBJ2-3,TRBV20-1,CSATTLAGGTLTDTQYF,TGCAGTGCAACAACACTAGCGGGGGGCACCCTCACAGATACGCAGTATTTT
-,many,TRBJ1-4,TRBV2,CASSEMGGFFGQLFF,TGTGCCAGCAGTGAAATGGGGGGCTTTTTTGGACAACTGTTTTTT
-,few,TRBJ2-2,TRBV21-1,CASSTRDITGELFF,TGTGCCAGCAGCACTCGGGACATCACCGGGGAGCTGTTTTTT
-,-,TRBJ1-2,TRBV12-3/TRBV12-4,CDSSLEGSNYGYTF,TGTGACAGCAGTTTAGAAGGGTCTAACTATGGCTACACCTTC
-,few,TRBJ1-4,TRBV7-9,CASSPAGTWKEKLFF,TGTGCCAGCAGCCCCGCCGGGACATGGAAGGAAAAACTGTTTTTT
TRBD2,many,TRBJ2-1,TRBV7-8,CASRRLAGGLEFF,TGTGCCAGCAGAAGATTAGCGGGGGGCTTGGAGTTCTTC
TRBD2,-,TRBJ2-5,TRBV15,CATSMSPSSGQETQYF,TGTGCCACCAGCATGAGCCCCTCTAGCGGCCAAGAGACCCAGTACTTC
-,few,TRBJ2-1,TRBV6-4,CASSDAHEQFF,TGTGCCAGCAGTGACGCTCATGAGCAGTTCTTC
-,-,TRBJ1-6,TRBV20-1,CSARDPRAGGYSPLHF,TGCAGTGCTAGAGATCCGAGGGCCGGAGGTTATTCACCCCTCCACTTT
-,-,TRBJ2-1,TRBV3-1,CASSQAILTYNEQFF,TGTGCCAGCAGCCAGGCTATCCTAACCTACAATGAGCAGTTCTTC
-,-,TRBJ2-1,TRBV10-3,CAISDFGTYNEQFF,TGTGCCATCAGTGATTTTGGGACCTACAATGAGCAGTTCTTC
-,many,TRBJ1-1,TRBV5-1,CASSFRGYDTEAFF,TGCGCCAGCAGCTTCCGGGGGTATGACACTGAAGCTTTCTTT
TRBD2,few,TRBJ2-7,TRBV5-1,CASRLAGVLSYEQYF,TGCGCCAGCCGACTAGCGGGGGTCCTCTCCTACGAGCAGTACTTC
-,few,TRBJ2-7,TRBV3-1,CASSQEIGRTEYF,TGTGCCAGCAGCCAAGAGATCGGACGGACCGAGTACTTC
TRBD1,-,TRBJ2-7,TRBV6-1,CASSAPGQKSYEQYF,TGTGCCAGCAGTGCCCCGGGACAGAAATCCTACGAGCAGTACTTC
TRBD1,-,TRBJ2-1,TRBV24-1,CATSDSGPGQGSHEQFF,TGTGCCACCAGTGATAGCGGGCCGGGACAGGGGAGTCATGAGCAGTTCTTC
TRBD1,few,TRBJ2-2,TRBV29-1,CTAKDRGTGELFF,TGCACCGCCAAGGACAGGGGTACCGGGGAGCTGTTTTTT
-,few,TRBJ2-7,TRBV5-5,CASSLGDTSGEQYF,TGTGCCAGCAGCTTGGGGGATACGTCCGGGGAGCAGTACTTC
-,few,TRBJ2-5,TRBV6-1,CASSERRGEETQYF,TGTGCCAGCAGTGAACGGAGAGGAGAGGAGACCCAGTACTTC
-,few,TRBJ2-1,TRBV20-1,CSARDRVGVNEQFF,TGCAGTGCTAGAGACAGGGTCGGTGTGAATGAGCAGTTCTTC
-,few,TRBJ1-3,TRBV20-1,CSAEHLSGNTIYF,TGCAGTGCTGAACACCTATCTGGAAACACCATATATTTT
-,-,TRBJ1-6,TRBV27,CASSLKGSNSPLHF,TGTGCCAGCAGTTTAAAAGGGTCGAATTCACCCCTCCACTTT
TRBD2,few,TRBJ2-3,TRBV18,CASTQGLAVGTDTQYF,TGTGCCAGCACCCAAGGACTAGCGGTCGGCACAGATACGCAGTATTTT
-,few,TRBJ1-5,TRBV4-2,CASSQDRETSNQPQHF,TGTGCCAGCAGCCAAGATAGGGAGACTAGCAATCAGCCCCAGCATTTT
-,many,TRBJ2-2,TRBV6-1,CASSRRTATNTGELFF,TGTGCCAGCAGTCGCCGGACGGCCACGAACACCGGGGAGCTGTTTTTT
-,few,TRBJ2-5,TRBV29-1,CSAQHRGQETQYF,TGCAGCGCGCAGCATAGGGGGCAAGAGACCCAGTACTTC
-,few,TRBJ2-5,TRBV12-3/TRBV12-4,CASGLNQETQYF,TGTGCCAGCGGGCTAAACCAAGAGACCCAGTACTTC
TRBD1,many,TRBJ2-7,TRBV7-9,CASSLRQGPSYEQYF,TGTGCCAGCAGCCTACGACAGGGCCCCTCCTACGAGCAGTACTTC
TRBD2,many,TRBJ2-1,TRBV5-1,CASSASGLAGGREQFF,TGCGCCAGCAGCGCTTCGGGACTAGCGGGGGGGCGGGAGCAGTTCTTC
-,few,TRBJ1-3,TRBV5-1,CASSLDLVSGNTIYF,TGCGCCAGCAGCCTCGATTTAGTCTCTGGAAACACCATATATTTT
TRBD1,many,TRBJ2-1,TRBV28,CASSLGQWDEQFF,TGTGCCAGCAGTTTGGGACAGTGGGATGAGCAGTTCTTC
TRBD2,many,TRBJ2-1,TRBV4-1,CASSQLTSGNGEQFF,TGCGCCAGCAGCCAGTTGACTAGCGGGAATGGTGAGCAGTTCTTC
TRBD2,-,TRBJ2-3,TRBV11-2,CASSLPLAGSTDTQYF,TGTGCCAGCAGCTTACCGCTAGCGGGAAGCACAGATACGCAGTATTTT
-,-,TRBJ1-2,TRBV7-9,CASSPSGYTF,TGTGCCAGCAGCCCCTCGGGCTACACCTTC
-,few,TRBJ2-4,TRBV20-1,CSARDPPMIAKNIQYF,TGCAGTGCTAGAGATCCCCCGATGATAGCCAAAAACATTCAGTACTTC
-,-,TRBJ2-1,TRBV30,CAWSVNPLAGTTLTYNEQFF,TGTGCCTGGAGTGTGAACCCTCTTGCGGGGACAACCCTTACCTACAATGAGCAGTTCTTC
-,-,TRBJ2-6,TRBV12-3/TRBV12-4,CASSLDRSGANVLTF,TGTGCCAGCAGTCTTGACAGGTCTGGGGCCAACGTCCTGACTTTC
-,many,TRBJ1-2,TRBV7-2,CASSSDSYGYTF,TGTGCCAGCAGCTCGGACAGCTATGGCTACACCTTC
TRBD1,many,TRBJ1-5,TRBV29-1,CSVELTGPNQPQHF,TGCAGCGTTGAGCTGACAGGGCCTAATCAGCCCCAGCATTTT
TRBD2,few,TRBJ2-1,TRBV5-1,CASSLGSSGTHYNEQFF,TGCGCCAGCAGCTTGGGTTCTAGCGGGACGCACTACAATGAGCAGTTCTTC
-,few,TRBJ2-7,TRBV12-3/TRBV12-4,CASRPPGPSYEQYF,TGTGCCAGCAGACCTCCGGGCCCGTCCTACGAGCAGTACTTC
-,few,TRBJ2-3,TRBV6-2/TRBV6-3,CASRRGLLTDTQYF,TGTGCCAGCAGAAGGGGCTTGTTAACAGATACGCAGTATTTT
-,many,TRBJ1-5,TRBV3-1,CASSPGRMGNQPQHF,TGTGCCAGCAGCCCGGGACGGATGGGCAATCAGCCCCAGCATTTT
TRBD1,few,TRBJ1-1,TRBV5-1,CASSLDGTGNTEAFF,TGCGCCAGCAGCTTGGATGGGACAGGGAACACTGAAGCTTTCTTT
-,many,TRBJ1-1,TRBV24-1,CATSDPRAGVEAFF,TGTGCCACCAGTGATCCCCGCGCGGGGGTTGAAGCTTTCTTT
-,few,TRBJ1-3,TRBV7-2,CASSLGFSSGNTIYF,TGTGCCAGCAGCTTAGGCTTCAGCTCTGGAAACACCATATATTTT
-,many,TRBJ2-3,TRBV20-1,CSAQRRVTDTQYF,TGCAGTGCACAGCGGAGGGTAACAGATACGCAGTATTTT